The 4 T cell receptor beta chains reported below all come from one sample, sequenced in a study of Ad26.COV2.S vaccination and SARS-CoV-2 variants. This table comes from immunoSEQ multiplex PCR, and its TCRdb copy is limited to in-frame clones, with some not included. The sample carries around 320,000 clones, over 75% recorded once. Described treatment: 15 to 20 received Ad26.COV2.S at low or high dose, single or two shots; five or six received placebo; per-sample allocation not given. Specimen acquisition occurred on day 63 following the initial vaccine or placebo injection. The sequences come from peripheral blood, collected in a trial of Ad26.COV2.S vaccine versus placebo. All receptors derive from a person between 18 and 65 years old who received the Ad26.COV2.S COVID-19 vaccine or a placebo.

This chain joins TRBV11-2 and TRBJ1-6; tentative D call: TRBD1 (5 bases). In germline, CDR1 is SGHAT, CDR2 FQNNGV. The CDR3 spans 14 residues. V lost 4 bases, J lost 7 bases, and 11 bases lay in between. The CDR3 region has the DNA TGTGCCAGCAGCTCTAGATCAGGGAATTCACCCCTCCACTTT. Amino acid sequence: CASSSRSGNSPLHF.

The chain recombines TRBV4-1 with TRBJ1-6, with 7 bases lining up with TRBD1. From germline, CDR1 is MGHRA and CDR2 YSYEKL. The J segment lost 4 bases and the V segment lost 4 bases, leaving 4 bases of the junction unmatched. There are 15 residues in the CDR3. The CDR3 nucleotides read TGCGCCAGCAGCCGGGTGACAGGGTATAATTCACCCCTCCACTTT. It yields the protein CASSRVTGYNSPLHF.

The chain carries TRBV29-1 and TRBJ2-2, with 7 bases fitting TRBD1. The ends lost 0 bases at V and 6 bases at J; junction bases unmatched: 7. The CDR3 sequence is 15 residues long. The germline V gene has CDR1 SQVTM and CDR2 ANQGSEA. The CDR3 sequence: CSVEDLDRAAGELFF. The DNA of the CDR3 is TGCAGCGTTGAAGACCTAGACAGGGCAGCCGGGGAGCTGTTTTTT.

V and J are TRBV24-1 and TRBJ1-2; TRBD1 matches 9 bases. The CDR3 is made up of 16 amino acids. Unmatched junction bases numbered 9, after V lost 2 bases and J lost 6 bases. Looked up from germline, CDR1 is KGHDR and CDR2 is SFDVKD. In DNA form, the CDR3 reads TGTGCCACCAGTGATTCTGGGACAGGGAAAGTAGATGGCTACACCTTC. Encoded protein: CATSDSGTGKVDGYTF.